This T cell receptor (beta chain) was retrieved from a study of blood T cell repertoires in COVID-19. Germline CDR1 is SNHLY and CDR2 is FYNNEI. The CDR3 loop spans 15 amino acids. The V and J ends lost 4 bases and 5 bases, in that order; junction bases with no gene match: 8. Original processing notes: Amplification of reference gene primers provided the estimated nucleated cell counts. The assay was immunoSEQ multiplex PCR, and TCRdb's table has in-frame clones only and misses some. V, J and clone size were drawn from that table, and D and trimming were deduced from the DNA. The sample records 150,000 to 200,000 clones, 80% to 90% being singletons.

The source material was peripheral blood. The chain couples TRBV2 to TRBJ2-1; 7 nucleotides agree with TRBD2. This TCR came from a man in his 60s with acute or convalescent COVID-19. As DNA, the CDR3 is TGTGCCAGCAGTGCATCTAGCGGAGCCAACAATGAGCAGTTCTTC. It is translated as CASSASSGANNEQFF.